The T cell receptor (beta chain) under discussion was sequenced for a study of OX40 agonist ivuxolimab in advanced cancers. In the study overall: Prior therapy, whether anti-PD-1, anti-PD-L1 or anti-CTLA-4, was allowed, and about 40% had some.

The data were produced by immunoSEQ multiplex PCR, yet TCRdb's version contains in-frame clones alone and is incomplete. The table lists tens of thousands of clones, 77% of them singletons. The CDR3 sequence is 16 residues long. V trimming: 7 bases; J trimming: 3 bases; junction bases outside the gene matches: 9. The V gene's germline CDR1 is SNHLY and CDR2 FYNNEI. The clonotype was recovered from an adult with an advanced solid tumor such as melanoma, head and neck, liver or kidney cancer. This sample comprised CD4+ or CD8+ T cells sorted from blood, obtained in a trial of the OX40 agonist ivuxolimab. The V and J genes are TRBV2 and TRBJ1-4; 9 positions agree with TRBD1. CDR3 in DNA: TGTGCCAGCACCAGACAGGGGGGTTTGGCTAATGAAAAACTGTTTTTT. Residues: CASTRQGGLANEKLFF.